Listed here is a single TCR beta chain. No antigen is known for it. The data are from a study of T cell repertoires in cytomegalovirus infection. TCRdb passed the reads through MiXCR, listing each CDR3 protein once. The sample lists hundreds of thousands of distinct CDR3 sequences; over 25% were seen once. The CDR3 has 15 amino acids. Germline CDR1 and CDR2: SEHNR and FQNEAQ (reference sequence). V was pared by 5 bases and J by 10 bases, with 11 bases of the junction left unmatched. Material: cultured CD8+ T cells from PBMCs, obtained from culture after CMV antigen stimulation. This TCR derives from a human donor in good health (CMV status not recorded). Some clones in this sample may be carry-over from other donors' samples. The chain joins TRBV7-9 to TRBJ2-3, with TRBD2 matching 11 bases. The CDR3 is CASSILAGGLASQYF. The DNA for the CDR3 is TGTGCCAGCAGCATCTTAGCGGGGGGGCTCGCTTCGCAGTATTTT.